The 23 T cell receptor beta chains reported below all come from one sample, sequenced in a study of shared clonotypes between healthy human individuals. The protocol was immunoSEQ multiplex PCR, while the TCRdb copy is restricted to in-frame clones and leaves out a portion. The sample shows about 2.3 million clones, around 93% of them seen only once. The material sequenced was naive CD4+ T cells from PBMCs. The subset denotes: CD45RA+ positively selected. These TCRs come from a man younger than 35 in good health. Some clones in this sample may be carry-over from other donors' samples.

The V call is TRBV7-9, the J call TRBJ2-7, with D perhaps TRBD1 (5 bases). Trimming removed 1 base at V and 10 bases at J, with 14 bases between. CDR1 and CDR2 from the germline V gene are SEHNR and FQNEAQ (reference sequence). The CDR3 is 13 residues long. The CDR3 DNA sequence: TGTGCCAGCAGCTTAGAATCGGTCAGGGAACAGTACTTC. This gives the protein CASSLESVREQYF.

This sequence joins TRBV27 and TRBJ2-1, with 7 bases that match TRBD2. J was trimmed by 4 bases and V by 6 bases; bases with no gene match: 12. Germline values: CDR1 MNHEY, CDR2 SMNVEV (reference sequence). The CDR3 is 16 amino acids. The DNA for the CDR3 is TGTGCCAGCAGCCCGGGGACTACGGGTCGGTACAATGAGCAGTTCTTC. Protein: CASSPGTTGRYNEQFF.

The sample holds one count of this clone. The chain uses TRBV7-2 and TRBJ2-1, with 10 positions matching TRBD2. The CDR3 has 15 residues. Looked up from germline, CDR1 is SGHTA and CDR2 is FQGNSA. V lost 1 base, J lost 9 bases, and 6 bases stayed unmatched. The DNA of the CDR3 is TGTGCCAGCAGCTTAGGACTAGCGGGTACGGGTGAGCAGTTCTTC. This translates into CASSLGLAGTGEQFF.

The CDR3 DNA reads TGTGCCAGCAGTTTCGCAATTGAGGGACTAGCGGGAGGGCTCGAGCAGTACTTC. Encoded protein: CASSFAIEGLAGGLEQYF. V gene TRBV27 combines with J gene TRBJ2-7; 16 bases line up with TRBD2. Germline V gene lookup returns CDR1 MNHEY and CDR2 SMNVEV (reference sequence). V shed 3 bases and J 6 bases; nucleotides not matched to a gene: 11. The CDR3 covers 18 residues.

This chain links TRBV28 with TRBJ2-2; 9 bases map to TRBD1. V shed 6 bases, J shed 6 bases, and the junction held 8 bases outside the gene matches. The germline V gene has CDR1 MDHEN and CDR2 SYDVKM. This CDR3 spans 15 amino acids. The CDR3, as DNA: TGTGCCAGCAGCTACCGGGACAGGGTCCCCGGGGAGCTGTTTTTT. This codes for CASSYRDRVPGELFF.

The genes are TRBV4-2 and TRBJ2-3; D not resolved. The CDR3 has 21 residues. Per the germline V gene, CDR1 is LGHNA and CDR2 is YNFKEQ. V was clipped by 4 bases and J by 0 bases, with 29 bases between them. CDR3 region: CASSLGDALSPMSLSTDTQYF. CDR3 nucleotide sequence: TGTGCCAGCAGCCTTGGCGACGCACTGAGCCCCATGTCTCTAAGCACAGATACGCAGTATTTT.

V and J are TRBV6-7 and TRBJ1-5, with a tentative D call TRBD1 (6 bases). TRBV6-7 is an ORF, with its function uncertain. The CDR3 runs 18 residues. V lost 2 bases to trimming and J lost 5 bases, with 22 bases between them. CDR3 bases: TGTGCCAGCAGTTACGGGGCGCAGGGGACCGAATCGGATCAGCCCCAGCATTTT. It encodes CASSYGAQGTESDQPQHF.

This clone was observed once. The V gene is TRBV27, the J gene TRBJ1-1; D remains ambiguous. Germline values: CDR1 MNHEY, CDR2 SMNVEV (reference sequence). The CDR3 consists of 15 residues. Deletions cut 3 bases from V and 4 bases from J, with 15 bases between. The CDR3 loop reads CASSFIGRQSTEAFF. The CDR3 DNA follows: TGTGCCAGCAGTTTTATAGGGAGGCAGAGCACTGAAGCTTTCTTT.

The chain is built from TRBV27 and TRBJ1-2, with a possible D match to TRBD1 (5 bases). V was trimmed by 3 bases and J by 0 bases, leaving 11 bases between them. The CDR3 totals 15 residues. Germline V gene data show CDR1 as MNHEY and CDR2 as SMNVEV (reference sequence). CDR3 amino acids: CASSFFQGANYGYTF. CDR3 sequence (DNA): TGTGCCAGCAGTTTTTTTCAGGGAGCTAACTATGGCTACACCTTC.

The chain uses TRBV14 and TRBJ2-5, with D unresolved. The V gene's germline CDR1 is SGHDN and CDR2 FVKESK. The CDR3 loop spans 14 amino acids. The V end was cut by 1 base, the J end by 4 bases, with 10 bases between. The CDR3 protein is CASSQGESTETQYF. The CDR3 nucleotides read TGTGCCAGCAGCCAAGGAGAGTCCACAGAGACCCAGTACTTC.

The chain joins TRBV9 to TRBJ1-3, with D tentatively TRBD1 (6 bases). CDR1 is SGDLS, CDR2 YYNGEE, per germline. Between the trimmed V and J ends, which lost 2 bases and 0 bases, there was a span of 12 bases. The CDR3 has 16 amino acids. CDR3 nucleotide sequence: TGTGCCAGCAGCGTCGAGGGGGTAATCTCTGGAAACACCATATATTTT. Translating it yields CASSVEGVISGNTIYF.

This rearrangement joins TRBV2 to TRBJ2-7, with D hard to call. Trimming cost V 7 bases and J 5 bases, with 6 bases left between them. The CDR3 covers 10 residues. CDR1 and CDR2 from the germline V gene are SNHLY and FYNNEI. Here the CDR3 DNA reads TGTGCCAGCATGGGCCACGAGCAGTACTTC. Translating it yields CASMGHEQYF.

The chain couples TRBV4-2 to TRBJ2-1; TRBD2 is a possible D gene (6 bases). Trimming left V 3 bases short and J 0 bases short, with 15 bases between. CDR1 is LGHNA and CDR2 is YNFKEQ in the germline V gene. The CDR3 spans 17 residues. CDR3 bases: TGTGCCAGCAGCCAGAGGGACTCTTCGAGCTCCTACAATGAGCAGTTCTTC. Translated: CASSQRDSSSSYNEQFF.

The chain employs TRBV19 and TRBJ1-5; the D gene is possibly TRBD1 (6 bases). Between the trimmed V and J ends, which lost 2 bases and 9 bases, there was a span of 17 bases. The CDR3 is made up of 15 amino acids. CDR1 and CDR2 (germline): LNHDA, SQIVND (reference sequence). CDR3 nucleotide sequence: TGTGCCAGTAGTATAAGTACAGGGAATATTCCGCCCCAGCATTTT. Its protein is CASSISTGNIPPQHF.

The CDR3 DNA follows: TGTGCCAGCAGTTTATCGAAGGCAGGGTGGGGCTACACCTTC. It translates to CASSLSKAGWGYTF. This chain links TRBV27 with TRBJ1-2; the D gene is possibly TRBD1 (5 bases). Germline loops: CDR1 MNHEY, CDR2 SMNVEV (reference sequence). Trimming took off 0 bases at V and 8 bases at J, with 13 bases between the two ends. CDR3 length equals 14 residues.

The chain links TRBV7-3 to TRBJ2-1; 11 bases match TRBD2. The CDR3 is made up of 15 amino acids. In germline, CDR1 is SGHTA, CDR2 FQGTGA. V lost 3 bases, J lost 9 bases, and 7 bases stayed unmatched. CDR3 nucleotide sequence: TGTGCCAGCAGCTTTCAAACTAGCGGGAGCGGTGAGCAGTTCTTC. Residues: CASSFQTSGSGEQFF.

The rearrangement joins TRBV7-3 to TRBJ2-7; the match to TRBD1 covers 7 bases. The CDR3 runs 13 residues. Germline assignment: CDR1 SGHTA and CDR2 FQGTGA. V shed 4 bases, J shed 4 bases, and the junction held 4 bases outside the gene matches. The CDR3: CASSSGQRYEQYF. The CDR3 DNA follows: TGTGCCAGCAGCTCGGGACAGAGATACGAGCAGTACTTC.

The genes are TRBV7-9 and TRBJ2-1; D is uncertain. CDR3 length: 15 amino acids. V was shortened by 5 bases and J by 2 bases, with 13 bases between the two germline ends. Per germline, CDR1 SEHNR and CDR2 FQNEAQ (reference sequence). This CDR3 is CASSPWVAPYNEQFF. The CDR3 DNA is TGTGCCAGCAGCCCCTGGGTGGCCCCCTACAATGAGCAGTTCTTC. Complete variable domain (other parts from reference TRBV7-9 and TRBJ2-1): DTGVSQNPRHKITKRGQNVTFRCDPISEHNRLYWYRQTLGQGPEFLTYFQNEAQLEKSRLLSDRFSAERPKGSFSTLEIQRTEQGDSAMYLCASSPWVAPYNEQFFGPGTRLTVL.

The chain employs TRBV2 and TRBJ1-1; 9 nucleotides align to TRBD1. Per germline, CDR1 SNHLY and CDR2 FYNNEI. This CDR3 comprises 15 residues. V dropped 6 bases and J dropped 1; count of bases not matched to a gene: 6. The CDR3, as DNA: TGTGCCAGCAGATGGGGGGGACAGGGGAACACTGAAGCTTTCTTT. Encoded protein: CASRWGGQGNTEAFF.

The rearrangement uses TRBV6-6 and TRBJ2-2; the D is unclear. CDR3 length equals 14 residues. Germline V gives CDR1 MNHNY, CDR2 SVGAGI (reference sequence). The V and J ends lost 6 bases and 8 bases respectively, with 16 bases between them. The CDR3, as DNA: TGTGCCAGCAGCTTATTGGGCTCCTGGGGGGAGCTGTTTTTT. Translation gives CASSLLGSWGELFF.

J is TRBJ1-4 and V is TRBV5-6; TRBD1 agrees at 11 bases. The junction had 6 bases not matched to a gene; V was cut back by 4 bases and J by 7 bases. The germline V gene encodes CDR1 SGHDT and CDR2 YYEEEE. This CDR3 contains 15 residues. The CDR3 here is CASSLRTGGIEKLFF. In DNA form, the CDR3 reads TGTGCCAGCAGCCTACGGACAGGGGGCATTGAAAAACTGTTTTTT.

As to this clone: This specimen includes other DNA sequences encoding the same CDR3. V gene TRBV18 combines with J gene TRBJ1-5; a possible D gene is TRBD1 (5 bases). V was shortened by 3 bases and J by 5 bases, with 11 bases between the two germline ends. Germline V gene sequence: CDR1 KGHSH, CDR2 LQKENI. The CDR3 totals 14 residues. The CDR3 reads CASSPGGKDQPQHF. CDR3 DNA sequence: TGTGCCAGCTCACCGGGGGGTAAGGATCAGCCCCAGCATTTT.

The chain is built from TRBV6-5 and TRBJ2-5; TRBD1 matches 7 bases. The CDR3 length is 13 residues. J lost 8 bases, V lost 2 bases, and 5 bases had no gene match. The V gene's germline CDR1 is MNHEY and CDR2 SVGAGI. The CDR3, as DNA: TGTGCCAGCAGTTACGTGAGACAGGGTACCCAGTACTTC. Protein sequence: CASSYVRQGTQYF.